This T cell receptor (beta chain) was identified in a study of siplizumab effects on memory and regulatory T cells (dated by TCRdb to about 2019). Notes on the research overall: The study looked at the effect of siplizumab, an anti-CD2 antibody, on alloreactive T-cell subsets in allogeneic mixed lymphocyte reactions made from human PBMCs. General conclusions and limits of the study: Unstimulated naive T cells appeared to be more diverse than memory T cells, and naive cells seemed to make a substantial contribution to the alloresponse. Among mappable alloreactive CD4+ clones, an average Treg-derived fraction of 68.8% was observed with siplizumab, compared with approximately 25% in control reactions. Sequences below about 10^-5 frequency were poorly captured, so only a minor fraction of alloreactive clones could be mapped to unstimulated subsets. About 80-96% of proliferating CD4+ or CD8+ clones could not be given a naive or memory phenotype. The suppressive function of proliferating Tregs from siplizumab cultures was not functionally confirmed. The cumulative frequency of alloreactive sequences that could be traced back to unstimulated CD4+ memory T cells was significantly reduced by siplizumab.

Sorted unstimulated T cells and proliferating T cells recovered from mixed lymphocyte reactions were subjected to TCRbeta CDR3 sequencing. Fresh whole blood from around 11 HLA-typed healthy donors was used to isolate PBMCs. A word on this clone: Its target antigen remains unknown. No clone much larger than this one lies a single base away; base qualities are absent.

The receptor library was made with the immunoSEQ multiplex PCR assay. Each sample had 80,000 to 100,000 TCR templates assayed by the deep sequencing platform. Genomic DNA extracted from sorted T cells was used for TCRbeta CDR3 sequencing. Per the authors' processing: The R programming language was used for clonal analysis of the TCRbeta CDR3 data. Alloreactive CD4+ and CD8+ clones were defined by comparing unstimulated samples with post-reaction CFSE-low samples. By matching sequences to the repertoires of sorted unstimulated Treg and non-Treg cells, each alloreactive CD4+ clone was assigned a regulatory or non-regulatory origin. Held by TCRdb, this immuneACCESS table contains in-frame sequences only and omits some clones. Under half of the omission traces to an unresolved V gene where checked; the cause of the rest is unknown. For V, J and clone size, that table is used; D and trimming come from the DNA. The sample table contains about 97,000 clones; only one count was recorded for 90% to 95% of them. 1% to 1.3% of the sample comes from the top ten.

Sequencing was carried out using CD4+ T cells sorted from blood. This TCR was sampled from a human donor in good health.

The base sequence is TGTGCCTGGAGTTATAAGGGGCTTGGCACCTACGAGCAGTACTTC. It is translated as CAWSYKGLGTYEQYF. The rearrangement combines TRBV30 with TRBJ2-7, and possibly TRBD1, on 5 matching bases. Inclusive of the bounding cysteine and phenylalanine, the CDR3 is 15 residues long. Only CDR3 DNA remains: 45 bases, in frame from the first base. CDR1 and CDR2 (GTSNPN, SVGIG) derive from the germline V gene (reference sequence). V and J lose 2 bases and 2 bases, and a span of 16 bases separates them. Full variable domain (CDR3 extended with the reference TRBV30 and TRBJ2-7 proteins): SQTIHQWPATLVQPVGSPLSLECTVEGTSNPNLYWYRQAAGRGLQLLFYSVGIGQISSEVPQNLSASRPQDRQFILSSKKLLLSDSGFYLCAWSYKGLGTYEQYFGPGTRLTVT.